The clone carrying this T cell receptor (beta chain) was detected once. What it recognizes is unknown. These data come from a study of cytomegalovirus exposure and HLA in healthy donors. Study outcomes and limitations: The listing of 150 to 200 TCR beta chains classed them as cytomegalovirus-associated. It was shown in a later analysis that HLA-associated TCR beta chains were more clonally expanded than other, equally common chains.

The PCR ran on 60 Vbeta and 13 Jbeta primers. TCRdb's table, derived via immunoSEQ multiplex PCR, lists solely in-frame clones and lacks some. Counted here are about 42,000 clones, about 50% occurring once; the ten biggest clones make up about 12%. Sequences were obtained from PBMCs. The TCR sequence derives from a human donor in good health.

The CDR3 sequence is CASSSTGFGELFF. CDR3 sequence (DNA): TGTGCCAGCAGCTCGACAGGGTTCGGGGAGCTGTTTTTT. The chain recombines TRBV7-3 with TRBJ2-2; 7 bases align to TRBD1. Looked up from germline, CDR1 is SGHTA and CDR2 is FQGTGA. Trimming at V came to 4 bases and at J to 7 bases, leaving 3 bases not matched to a gene. The CDR3 totals 13 residues.